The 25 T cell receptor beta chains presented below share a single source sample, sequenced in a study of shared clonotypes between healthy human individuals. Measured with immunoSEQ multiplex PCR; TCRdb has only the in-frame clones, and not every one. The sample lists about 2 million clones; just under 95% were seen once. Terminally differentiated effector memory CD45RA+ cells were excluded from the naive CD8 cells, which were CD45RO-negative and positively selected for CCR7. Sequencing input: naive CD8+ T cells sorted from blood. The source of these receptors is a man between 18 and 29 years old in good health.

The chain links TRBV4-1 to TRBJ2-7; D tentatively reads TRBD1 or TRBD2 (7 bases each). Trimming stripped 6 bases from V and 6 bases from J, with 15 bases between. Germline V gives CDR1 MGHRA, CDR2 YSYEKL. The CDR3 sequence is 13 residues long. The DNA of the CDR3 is TGCGCCAGCAGGCAGGGGGGGTCCGGCGAGCAGTACTTC. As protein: CASRQGGSGEQYF.

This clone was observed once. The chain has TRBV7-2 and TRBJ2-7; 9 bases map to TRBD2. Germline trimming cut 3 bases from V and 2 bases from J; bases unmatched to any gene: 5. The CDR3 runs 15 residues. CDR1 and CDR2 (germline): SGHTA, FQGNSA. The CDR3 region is CASSFSGSGAYEQYF. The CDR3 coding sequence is TGTGCCAGCAGCTTTAGCGGGAGTGGGGCCTACGAGCAGTACTTC. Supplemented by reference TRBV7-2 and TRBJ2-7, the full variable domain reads GAGVSQSPSNKVTEKGKDVELRCDPISGHTALYWYRQSLGQGLEFLIYFQGNSAPDKSGLPSDRFSAERTGGSVSTLTIQRTQQEDSAVYLCASSFSGSGAYEQYFGPGTRLTVT.

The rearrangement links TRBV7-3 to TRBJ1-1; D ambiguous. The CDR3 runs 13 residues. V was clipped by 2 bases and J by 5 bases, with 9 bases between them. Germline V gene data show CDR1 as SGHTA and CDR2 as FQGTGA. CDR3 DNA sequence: TGTGCCAGCAGCTTAGGAGGGTCAACTGAAGCTTTCTTT. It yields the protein CASSLGGSTEAFF.

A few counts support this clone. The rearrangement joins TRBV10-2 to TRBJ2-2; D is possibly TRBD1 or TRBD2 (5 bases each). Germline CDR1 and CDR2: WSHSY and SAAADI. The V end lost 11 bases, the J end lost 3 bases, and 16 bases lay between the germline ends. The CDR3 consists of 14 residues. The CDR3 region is CAGTLDLYTGELFF. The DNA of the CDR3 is TGCGCCGGGACCCTGGACCTCTACACCGGGGAGCTGTTTTTT.

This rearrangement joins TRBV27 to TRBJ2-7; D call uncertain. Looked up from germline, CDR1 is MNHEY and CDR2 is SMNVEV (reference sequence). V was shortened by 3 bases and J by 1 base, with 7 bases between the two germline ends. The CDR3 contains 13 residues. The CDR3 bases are TGTGCCAGCAGTTTTACGACGTCCTACGAGCAGTACTTC. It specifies CASSFTTSYEQYF.

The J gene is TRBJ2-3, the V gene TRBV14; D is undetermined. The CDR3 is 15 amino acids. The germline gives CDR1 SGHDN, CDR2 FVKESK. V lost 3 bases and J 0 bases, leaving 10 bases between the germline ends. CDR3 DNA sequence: TGTGCCAGCAGCCACACTTATGGTAGCACAGATACGCAGTATTTT. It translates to CASSHTYGSTDTQYF.

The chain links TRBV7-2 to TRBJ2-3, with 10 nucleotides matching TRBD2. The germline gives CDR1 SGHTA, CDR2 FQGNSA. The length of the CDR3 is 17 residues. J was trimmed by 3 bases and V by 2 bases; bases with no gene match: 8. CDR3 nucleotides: TGTGCCAGCAGCTTATACCCCGGACTAGCGGTGACAGATACGCAGTATTTT. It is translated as CASSLYPGLAVTDTQYF.

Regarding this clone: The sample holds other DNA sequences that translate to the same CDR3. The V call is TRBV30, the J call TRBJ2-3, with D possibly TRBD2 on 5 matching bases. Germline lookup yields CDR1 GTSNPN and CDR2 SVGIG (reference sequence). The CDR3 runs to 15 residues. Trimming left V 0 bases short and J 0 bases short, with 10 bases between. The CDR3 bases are TGTGCCTGGAGTGTTGGAGGAGCTAGCACAGATACGCAGTATTTT. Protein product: CAWSVGGASTDTQYF.

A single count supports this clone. CDR3 DNA: TGTGCCAGCAGGCTAGGGGGCCGCACAGCGGAGGGCACTGAAGCTTTCTTT. It encodes CASRLGGRTAEGTEAFF. This chain links TRBV7-9 with TRBJ1-1; TRBD1 matches at 7 bases. V lost 6 bases, J lost 4 bases, and 17 bases stayed unmatched. The CDR3 spans 17 residues. The germline gives CDR1 SEHNR, CDR2 FQNEAQ (reference sequence). The whole variable domain, filled in from reference TRBV7-9 and TRBJ1-1, reads DTGVSQNPRHKITKRGQNVTFRCDPISEHNRLYWYRQTLGQGPEFLTYFQNEAQLEKSRLLSDRFSAERPKGSFSTLEIQRTEQGDSAMYLCASRLGGRTAEGTEAFFGQGTRLTVV.

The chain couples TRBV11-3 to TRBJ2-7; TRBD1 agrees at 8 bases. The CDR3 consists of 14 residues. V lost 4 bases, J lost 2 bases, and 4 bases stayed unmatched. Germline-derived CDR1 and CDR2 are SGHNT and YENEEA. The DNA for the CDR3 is TGTGCCAGCAGCTACAGGGGGGATGCCTACGAGCAGTACTTC. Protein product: CASSYRGDAYEQYF.

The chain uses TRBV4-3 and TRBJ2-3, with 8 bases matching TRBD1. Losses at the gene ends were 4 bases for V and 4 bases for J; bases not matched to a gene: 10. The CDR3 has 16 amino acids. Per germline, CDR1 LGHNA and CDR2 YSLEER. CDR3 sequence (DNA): TGCGCCAGCAGCCGCCTACAGGGGGAGAGGGCAGATACGCAGTATTTT. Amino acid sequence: CASSRLQGERADTQYF.

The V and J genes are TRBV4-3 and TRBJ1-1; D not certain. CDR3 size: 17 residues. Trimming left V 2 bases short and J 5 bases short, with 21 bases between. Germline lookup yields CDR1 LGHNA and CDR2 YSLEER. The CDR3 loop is CASSQRAVGFSGTEAFF. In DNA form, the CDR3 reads TGCGCCAGCAGCCAAAGGGCTGTCGGTTTTTCGGGAACTGAAGCTTTCTTT.

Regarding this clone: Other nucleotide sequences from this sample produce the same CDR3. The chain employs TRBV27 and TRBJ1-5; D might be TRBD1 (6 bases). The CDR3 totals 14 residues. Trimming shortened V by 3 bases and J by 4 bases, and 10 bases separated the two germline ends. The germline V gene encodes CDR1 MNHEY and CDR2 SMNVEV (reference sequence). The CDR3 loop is CASSLGQGNQPQHF. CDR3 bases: TGTGCCAGCAGTTTGGGCCAGGGGAATCAGCCCCAGCATTTT.

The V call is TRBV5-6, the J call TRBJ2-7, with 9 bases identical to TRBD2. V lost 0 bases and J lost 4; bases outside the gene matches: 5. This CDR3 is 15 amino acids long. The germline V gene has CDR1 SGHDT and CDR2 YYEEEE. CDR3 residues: CASSLALAGFYEQYF. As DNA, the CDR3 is TGTGCCAGCAGCTTGGCACTAGCGGGCTTTTACGAGCAGTACTTC.

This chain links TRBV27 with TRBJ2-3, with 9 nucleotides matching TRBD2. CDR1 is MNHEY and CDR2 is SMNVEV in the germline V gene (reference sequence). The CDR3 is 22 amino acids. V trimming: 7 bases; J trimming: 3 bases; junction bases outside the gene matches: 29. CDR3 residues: CASKIPPDGVAGARVGTDTQYF. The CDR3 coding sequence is TGTGCCAGCAAAATCCCCCCCGACGGAGTAGCGGGGGCCAGAGTTGGAACAGATACGCAGTATTTT.

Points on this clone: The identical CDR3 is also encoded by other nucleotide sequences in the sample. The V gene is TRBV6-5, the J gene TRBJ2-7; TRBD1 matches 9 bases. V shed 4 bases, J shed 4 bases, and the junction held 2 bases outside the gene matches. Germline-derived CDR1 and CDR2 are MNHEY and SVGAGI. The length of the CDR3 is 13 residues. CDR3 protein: CASSSDRGYEQYF. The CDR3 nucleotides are TGTGCCAGCAGTTCGGACAGGGGATACGAGCAGTACTTC.

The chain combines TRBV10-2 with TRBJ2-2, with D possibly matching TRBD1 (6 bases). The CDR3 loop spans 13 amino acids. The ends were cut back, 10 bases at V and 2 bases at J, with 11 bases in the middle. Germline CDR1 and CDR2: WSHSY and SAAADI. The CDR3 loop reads CANRDVNTGELFF. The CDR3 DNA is TGCGCCAACAGGGACGTCAACACCGGGGAGCTGTTTTTT.

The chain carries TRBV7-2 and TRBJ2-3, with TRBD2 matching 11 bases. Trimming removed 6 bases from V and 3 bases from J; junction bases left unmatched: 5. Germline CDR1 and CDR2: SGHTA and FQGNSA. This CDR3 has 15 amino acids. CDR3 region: CASSTSGSTTDTQYF. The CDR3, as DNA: TGTGCCAGCAGTACTAGCGGGAGTACGACAGATACGCAGTATTTT.

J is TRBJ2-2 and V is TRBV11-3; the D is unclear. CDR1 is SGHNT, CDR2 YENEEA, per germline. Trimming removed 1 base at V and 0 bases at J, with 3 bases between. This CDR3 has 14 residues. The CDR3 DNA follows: TGTGCCAGCAGCTTAGCCACGAACACCGGGGAGCTGTTTTTT. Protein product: CASSLATNTGELFF. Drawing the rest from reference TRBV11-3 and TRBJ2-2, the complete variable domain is EAGVVQSPRYKIIEKKQPVAFWCNPISGHNTLYWYLQNLGQGPELLIRYENEEAVDDSQLPKDRFSAERLKGVDSTLKIQPAELGDSAVYLCASSLATNTGELFFGEGSRLTVL.

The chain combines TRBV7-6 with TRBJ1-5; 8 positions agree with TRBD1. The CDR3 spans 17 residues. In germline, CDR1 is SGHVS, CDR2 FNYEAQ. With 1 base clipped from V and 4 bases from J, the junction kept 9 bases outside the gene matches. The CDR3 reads CASSLVGDRHSNQPQHF. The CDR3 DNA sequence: TGTGCCAGCAGCTTAGTTGGGGACAGGCACTCAAATCAGCCCCAGCATTTT.

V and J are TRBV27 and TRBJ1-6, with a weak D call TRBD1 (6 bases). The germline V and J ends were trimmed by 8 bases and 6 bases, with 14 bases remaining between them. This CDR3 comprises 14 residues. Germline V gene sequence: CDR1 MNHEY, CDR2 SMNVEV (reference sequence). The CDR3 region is CASSTGLGNSPLHF. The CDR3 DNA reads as TGTGCCAGCTCAACAGGGTTAGGTAATTCACCCCTCCACTTT.

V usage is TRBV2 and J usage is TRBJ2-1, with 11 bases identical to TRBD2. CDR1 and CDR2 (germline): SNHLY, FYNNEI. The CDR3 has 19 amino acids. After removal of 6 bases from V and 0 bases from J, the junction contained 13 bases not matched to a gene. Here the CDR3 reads CASSLPGLAELSSYNEQFF. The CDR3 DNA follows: TGTGCCAGCAGCCTACCGGGACTAGCGGAACTTAGCTCCTACAATGAGCAGTTCTTC.

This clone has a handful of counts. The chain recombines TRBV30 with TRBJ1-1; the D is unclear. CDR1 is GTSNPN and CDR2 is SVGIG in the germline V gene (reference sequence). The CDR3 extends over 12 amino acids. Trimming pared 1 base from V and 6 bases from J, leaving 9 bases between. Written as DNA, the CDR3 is TGTGCCTGGAGTGAGGAGAGGTCTGAAGCTTTCTTT. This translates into CAWSEERSEAFF.

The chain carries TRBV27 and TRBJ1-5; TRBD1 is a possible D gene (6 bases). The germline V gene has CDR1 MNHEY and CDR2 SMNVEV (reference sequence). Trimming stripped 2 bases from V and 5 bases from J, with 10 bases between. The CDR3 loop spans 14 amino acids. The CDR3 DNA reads TGTGCCAGCAGTTTAGTACAGGGATATCAGCCCCAGCATTTT. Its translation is CASSLVQGYQPQHF.

The CDR3: CASSQVPEGDTQYF. CDR3 sequence (DNA): TGTGCCAGCAGCCAGGTCCCGGAGGGAGATACGCAGTATTTT. The chain couples TRBV7-9 to TRBJ2-3; maybe TRBD2 (6 bases). CDR3 size: 14 residues. The germline CDR1 and CDR2 sequences are SEHNR and FQNEAQ (reference sequence). The V and J ends lost 5 bases and 5 bases respectively, with 14 bases between them.